The T cell receptor (beta chain) described here comes from a study of blood T cells in healthy people across ages. On the study more broadly: Roughly one uniquely barcoded beta molecule per two T cells was captured. Overall study results and limits: Fewer expanded clones and more diversity marked long-lived versus aged donors. Because donor CMV status was unknown, expanded clonotype changes were possibly confounded.

The donors, aged 6 to 90, were healthy Caucasians from Russia. Trimming left V 5 bases short and J 10 bases short, with 20 bases between. Germline V gives CDR1 MNHEY, CDR2 SMNVEV (reference sequence). The CDR3 totals 15 residues. Then a second PCR, running roughly 7 to 11 cycles, was carried out with a sample-barcoded 5' primer and a J-beta primer mix. TCRdb reprocessed the 5' RACE reads via MiXCR and lists one record per CDR3 protein. This table holds approximately 680,000 distinct CDR3 sequences, about a third found once. Note on this clonotype: Its antigen remains unknown.

The clonotype was recovered from a woman aged 80 or over in good health. The specimen sequenced was blood. The V call is TRBV27, the J call TRBJ1-4; D might be TRBD1 (6 bases). The CDR3 DNA reads TGTGCCAGCAGTCCCACGGGGGGACAACGTATAAAACTGTTTTTT. Amino acid sequence: CASSPTGGQRIKLFF.